This T cell receptor beta chain was recorded in a study of blood T cell repertoires in COVID-19. Study-level background: The United States, Italy and Spain supplied acute and convalescent COVID-19 samples. Nucleic acid was either cDNA or gDNA, and it came from T cells, B-cell-depleted T cells, or PBMCs.

Using immunoSEQ multiplex PCR, the repertoire was profiled, and TCRdb retains in-frame clones only, with some absent. The sample has almost 45,000 clones, over 65% seen once. Per the germline V gene, CDR1 is PRHDT and CDR2 is FYEKMQ (reference sequence). The CDR3 is made up of 18 amino acids. V was pared by 0 bases and J by 3 bases, with 8 bases of the junction left unmatched. The specimen was peripheral blood. V gene TRBV13 combines with J gene TRBJ2-7; the match to TRBD2 covers 13 bases. The TCR originated in an elderly man with acute or convalescent COVID-19. CDR3 sequence: CASSLGLAGGSLDYEQYF. The CDR3 DNA is TGTGCCAGCAGCTTAGGACTAGCGGGAGGGTCCTTGGACTACGAGCAGTACTTC.